This section outlines one TCR beta chain sequence together with its context. Its target is unknown. The sample is drawn from a study of T cells after yellow fever vaccination. Study-wide results and caveats: It was a weaker secondary response, yet one that peaked faster, at day 5 versus 15. Contaminating bulk clonotypes could be abundant in FACS-sorted repertoires. Boosting was followed by the reappearance of most primary-vaccination clones (around 95% CD4, about 90% CD8).

This CDR3 has 15 residues. As TCR cDNA was made by 5'RACE template switching, a universal primer site and UMIs were added. TCRdb re-analysed the 5' RACE reads in MiXCR, keeping a single row per CDR3 protein. The table has 450,000 to 650,000 distinct CDR3 sequences, 21% seen once. The chain has TRBV21-1 and TRBJ2-7; TRBD1 is the table's D call and was not checked against the DNA. TRBV21-1 is a documented pseudogene. This TCR was recovered from a man between 18 and 35 years old who received the YFV17D yellow fever vaccine. The sequences come from PBMCs, collected about 21 days after the first yellow fever vaccination. The CDR3: CASSWRTGLKGEQYV. CDR3 bases: TGTGCCAGCAGCTGGAGGACAGGACTCAAAGGCGAGCAGTACGTC.